These 26 T cell receptor beta chains were all obtained from the same sample, sequenced in a study of PD-1 blockade in classical Hodgkin lymphoma. Using immunoSEQ multiplex PCR, the repertoire was profiled, and TCRdb retains in-frame clones only, with some absent. The data show roughly 150,000 clones, around four fifths seen once. Exposure to brentuximab vedotin varied, and each patient had relapsed following autologous stem cell transplantation. This specimen consisted of peripheral blood mononuclear cells (PBMCs), obtained before the second cycle of nivolumab. Receptors were obtained from a human donor with classical Hodgkin lymphoma.

This clone was found once. The chain employs TRBV7-2 and TRBJ1-3; D is unclear. The CDR3 loop spans 17 amino acids. The V gene lost 1 base and the J gene lost 1 base, with 14 bases spanning the gap. Germline V gives CDR1 SGHTA, CDR2 FQGNSA. CDR3 coding DNA: TGTGCCAGCAGCTTAGTCGGCGTCTCCGTTTCTGGAAACACCATATATTTT. It specifies CASSLVGVSVSGNTIYF.

The genes are TRBV5-3 and TRBJ2-7; 7 nucleotides agree with TRBD1. TRBV5-3 is marked as an open reading frame, function uncertain. V lost 2 bases, J lost 4 bases, and 12 bases stayed unmatched. The CDR3 has 16 amino acids. The CDR3 sequence: CARSLPRTGGRYEQYF. DNA of the CDR3: TGTGCCAGAAGCTTACCGCGGACAGGTGGTCGGTACGAGCAGTACTTC.

The rearrangement uses TRBV18 and TRBJ2-7, with TRBD1 identical over 7 bases. Germline CDR1 is KGHSH and CDR2 is LQKENI. This CDR3 is 13 amino acids long. With 3 bases clipped from V and 3 bases from J, the junction kept 2 bases outside the gene matches. CDR3 loop: CASSPQGDYEQYF. CDR3 nucleotides: TGTGCCAGCTCACCCCAGGGGGACTACGAGCAGTACTTC.

This chain uses TRBV7-9 with TRBJ1-1; D is uncertain. The CDR3 length is 13 residues. V dropped 5 bases and J dropped 4 bases, with 11 bases sitting between them. The germline V gene has CDR1 SEHNR and CDR2 FQNEAQ (reference sequence). The CDR3 DNA sequence: TGTGCCAGCAGCCTCCGTCGAGGCACTGAAGCTTTCTTT. Translating it yields CASSLRRGTEAFF.

Written as DNA, the CDR3 is TGCAGCGCGGGAGGGGGGATAGGCACTGAAGCTTTCTTT. It codes for CSAGGGIGTEAFF. The J gene is TRBJ1-1, the V gene TRBV29-1; D is perhaps TRBD1 (6 bases). V shed 7 bases and J shed 4 bases, with 16 bases lying between them. Germline V gene sequence: CDR1 SQVTM, CDR2 ANQGSEA. The CDR3 consists of 13 residues.

This chain connects TRBV10-3 to TRBJ2-7, with D possibly being TRBD2 (7 bases). CDR1 ENHRY and CDR2 SYGVKD come from the germline V gene. The CDR3 has 15 residues. Trimming pared 10 bases from V and 4 bases from J, leaving 23 bases between. The CDR3 reads CATSDSGQGIYEQYF. The CDR3 bases are TGTGCCACCTCCGATAGCGGGCAGGGGATTTACGAGCAGTACTTC.

This clone appeared once. The DNA of the CDR3 is TGTGCCATCAGTGAGTCGCGCCAGGGCAGGTTGGACGAGCAGTACTTC. It yields the protein CAISESRQGRLDEQYF. This chain joins TRBV10-3 and TRBJ2-7; D may be TRBD1 (5 bases). Trimming stripped 0 bases from V and 5 bases from J, with 17 bases between. The CDR3 is 16 amino acids. Germline CDR1 ENHRY, CDR2 SYGVKD.

V and J are TRBV7-9 and TRBJ2-2; 7 nucleotides align to TRBD2. J was trimmed by 4 bases and V by 8 bases; bases with no gene match: 7. The CDR3 covers 14 residues. Germline loops: CDR1 SEHNR, CDR2 FQNEAQ (reference sequence). CDR3 sequence (DNA): TGTGCCAGCCCCGGGCTAGCGGCCACCGGGGAGCTGTTTTTT. It codes for CASPGLAATGELFF. Full variable domain (rest looked up from reference TRBV7-9 and TRBJ2-2): DTGVSQNPRHKITKRGQNVTFRCDPISEHNRLYWYRQTLGQGPEFLTYFQNEAQLEKSRLLSDRFSAERPKGSFSTLEIQRTEQGDSAMYLCASPGLAATGELFFGEGSRLTVL.

The chain joins TRBV5-1 to TRBJ1-1, with 9 bases aligning to TRBD1. Trimming at V came to 0 bases and at J to 1 base, leaving 4 bases not matched to a gene. CDR1 is SGHRS and CDR2 is YFSETQ in the germline V gene. CDR3 length equals 16 residues. The CDR3 sequence: CASSLGPGQGNTEAFF. In DNA, the CDR3 is TGCGCCAGCAGCTTGGGCCCGGGACAGGGGAACACTGAAGCTTTCTTT.

This chain uses TRBV28 with TRBJ1-1; no firm D call. The CDR3 sequence is 12 residues long. Germline loops: CDR1 MDHEN, CDR2 SYDVKM. Trimming took 3 bases from V and 11 from J, leaving 13 bases between them. The CDR3 region is CASSFVLLGAFF. CDR3 bases: TGTGCCAGCAGTTTCGTGCTTTTGGGGGCTTTCTTT. The whole variable domain, filled in from reference TRBV28 and TRBJ1-1, reads DVKVTQSSRYLVKRTGEKVFLECVQDMDHENMFWYRQDPGLGLRLIYFSYDVKMKEKGDIPEGYSVSREKKERFSLILESASTNQTSMYLCASSFVLLGAFFGQGTRLTVV.

The chain links TRBV4-2 to TRBJ2-1; D uncertain. CDR1 and CDR2 (germline): LGHNA, YNFKEQ. Trimming removed 0 bases at V and 7 bases at J, with 16 bases between. This CDR3 is 16 amino acids long. Here the CDR3 reads CASSQDRLTMRNEQFF. For the CDR3, the DNA is TGTGCCAGCAGCCAAGATCGTCTCACAATGCGGAATGAGCAGTTCTTC.

This chain joins TRBV18 and TRBJ2-3, with 8 bases identical to TRBD2. From germline, CDR1 is KGHSH and CDR2 LQKENI. The CDR3 loop spans 14 amino acids. V was pared by 3 bases and J by 2 bases, with 1 base of the junction left unmatched. As DNA, the CDR3 is TGTGCCAGCTCACCTAGCGGGACCACAGATACGCAGTATTTT. Its translation is CASSPSGTTDTQYF.

The gene calls are TRBV13 and TRBJ2-7, with 10 positions matching TRBD2. This CDR3 spans 13 amino acids. Germline V CDR1 and CDR2: PRHDT, FYEKMQ (reference sequence). After removal of 6 bases from V and 6 bases from J, the junction contained 5 bases not matched to a gene. Written as DNA, the CDR3 is TGTGCCAGCAGAACTAGCGGGACTGGCGAGCAGTACTTC. As protein: CASRTSGTGEQYF.

This sequence joins TRBV6-1 and TRBJ2-7; D remains ambiguous. CDR1 and CDR2 from the germline V gene are MNHNS and SASEGT. This CDR3 region has 14 residues. Trimming stripped 7 bases from V and 8 bases from J, with 21 bases between. The CDR3 region is CASTPPGSALKQYF. CDR3 sequence (DNA): TGTGCCAGCACCCCGCCGGGCTCGGCGCTGAAGCAGTACTTC.

CDR3 sequence: CASNLAGHYNEQFF. In DNA, the CDR3 is TGTGCCAGTAATCTAGCGGGGCATTACAATGAGCAGTTCTTC. The chain uses TRBV19 and TRBJ2-1, with 9 bases identical to TRBD2. The CDR3 runs 14 residues. Trimming took 7 bases from V and 4 from J; bases not matched to a gene: 5. CDR1 and CDR2 (germline): LNHDA, SQIVND (reference sequence). Full variable domain (missing parts from reference TRBV19 and TRBJ2-1): DGGITQSPKYLFRKEGQNVTLSCEQNLNHDAMYWYRQDPGQGLRLIYYSQIVNDFQKGDIAEGYSVSREKKESFPLTVTSAQKNPTAFYLCASNLAGHYNEQFFGPGTRLTVL.

The genes are TRBV10-3 and TRBJ1-2, with D uncertain. Germline CDR1 is ENHRY and CDR2 is SYGVKD. The CDR3 contains 14 residues. The V gene lost 4 bases and the J gene lost 7 bases, with 16 bases spanning the gap. The CDR3 DNA follows: TGTGCCATCAGTGTATCCATGGCCGGTGCTGGCTACACCTTC. As protein: CAISVSMAGAGYTF.

This sequence joins TRBV19 and TRBJ2-1, with D perhaps being TRBD1 or TRBD2 (5 bases each). This CDR3 comprises 16 residues. CDR1 is LNHDA, CDR2 SQIVND, per germline (reference sequence). Between the trimmed V and J ends, which lost 1 base and 4 bases, there was a span of 14 bases. CDR3 DNA sequence: TGTGCCAGTAGTATAGGGGGGTCGGGGTCTTACAATGAGCAGTTCTTC. Residues: CASSIGGSGSYNEQFF.

CDR3 amino acids: CASSQGAGRNYEQYF. The DNA of the CDR3 is TGCGCCAGCAGTCAGGGGGCAGGACGAAACTACGAGCAGTACTTC. The gene calls are TRBV23-1 and TRBJ2-5; D might be TRBD1 (6 bases). TRBJ2-7 matches the DNA end more closely, so the J call is doubtful. TRBV23-1 carries the ORF label, with uncertain function. The CDR3 totals 15 residues.

This chain joins TRBV6-5 and TRBJ1-2, with D perhaps matching TRBD1 (6 bases). The CDR3 sequence is 15 residues long. V was pared by 2 bases and J by 1 base, with 11 bases between. Germline V gives CDR1 MNHEY, CDR2 SVGAGI. CDR3 DNA sequence: TGTGCCAGCAGTTACGCGATACAGGGTAACTATGGCTACACCTTC. Residues: CASSYAIQGNYGYTF.

This chain uses TRBV28 with TRBJ2-7; 7 nucleotides agree with TRBD1. From germline, CDR1 is MDHEN and CDR2 SYDVKM. The J segment lost 3 bases and the V segment lost 2 bases, leaving 4 bases of the junction unmatched. The CDR3 runs to 14 residues. In DNA form, the CDR3 reads TGTGCCAGCAGTTTAATTGGACAGGTCTACGAGCAGTACTTC. As protein: CASSLIGQVYEQYF.

The chain carries TRBV6-1 and TRBJ2-7; 7 positions agree with TRBD2. The trim removed 7 bases at V and 3 bases at J, leaving 3 bases unmatched. Per the germline V gene, CDR1 is MNHNS and CDR2 is SASEGT. The CDR3 contains 12 residues. CDR3 nucleotides: TGTGCCAGCATGTCGGGGGGCTACGAGCAGTACTTC. Translating gives CASMSGGYEQYF.

This clone was counted once. This sequence joins TRBV10-3 and TRBJ1-1; weak D call: TRBD1 (5 bases). CDR3 length equals 15 residues. Trimming removed 2 bases at V and 3 bases at J, with 13 bases between. The germline gives CDR1 ENHRY, CDR2 SYGVKD. DNA of the CDR3: TGTGCCATCAGTGAGAGGGACCGGGTGGACACTGAAGCTTTCTTT. Amino acid sequence: CAISERDRVDTEAFF.

This clone has just one count. The chain uses TRBV19 and TRBJ2-1; the D gene is possibly TRBD1 (5 bases). V lost 7 bases and J lost 0, with 13 bases in between. The CDR3 length is 15 residues. The germline gives CDR1 LNHDA, CDR2 SQIVND (reference sequence). As DNA, the CDR3 is TGTGCCAGTACCCGGACACACGACTCCTACAATGAGCAGTTCTTC. It encodes CASTRTHDSYNEQFF.

This clone was seen just once. V gene TRBV29-1 combines with J gene TRBJ1-1, with 11 positions matching TRBD1. This CDR3 is 15 amino acids long. V gave up 4 bases and J gave up 6 bases; unmatched junction bases: 10. Per germline, CDR1 SQVTM and CDR2 ANQGSEA. The CDR3 sequence: CSVVVWDRGYSEAFF. The CDR3 nucleotides read TGCAGCGTTGTAGTTTGGGACAGGGGGTACTCTGAAGCTTTCTTT. Supplemented by reference TRBV29-1 and TRBJ1-1, the full variable domain reads SAVISQKPSRDICQRGTSLTIQCQVDSQVTMMFWYRQQPGQSLTLIATANQGSEATYESGFVIDKFPISRPNLTFSTLTVSNMSPEDSSIYLCSVVVWDRGYSEAFFGQGTRLTVV.

In DNA, the CDR3 is TGTGCCAGCAGTATCAGGGTTGGGGATACGCAGTATTTT. Translated, it gives CASSIRVGDTQYF. The chain has TRBV6-5 and TRBJ2-3, with D possibly TRBD1 on 5 matching bases. The CDR3 extends over 13 amino acids. Germline CDR1 MNHEY, CDR2 SVGAGI. Trimming shortened V by 5 bases and J by 6 bases, and 12 bases separated the two germline ends.

The gene calls are TRBV6-5 and TRBJ2-7; TRBD2 aligns across 9 bases. Trimming took 1 base from V and 3 from J; bases not matched to a gene: 7. The CDR3 spans 16 residues. Germline V CDR1 and CDR2: MNHEY, SVGAGI. CDR3 DNA: TGTGCCAGCAGTTACTATCGTCGGCGGGAGGGCTACGAGCAGTACTTC. This encodes CASSYYRRREGYEQYF.